This T cell receptor (beta chain) was obtained from a study of shared clonotypes between healthy human individuals (dated by TCRdb to between 2020 and 2021). About the study as a whole: The cohort comprised a couple of women and a few men aged 18 to 49 years. Per donor, three plates each were used for CD4 naive and CD4 memory, two for CD8 naive, and one for CD8 memory. The study deeply sequenced blood TCR repertoires of several healthy adults to estimate repertoire size and the extent of clonotype sharing between individuals. To increase sequencing depth and limit assay-specific biases, different laboratories used diverse techniques to prepare libraries and sequence TCR repertoires. Between about 0.94 and 8.9 billion PBMCs per donor were obtained by leukapheresis.

The research as a whole found: Clonotypes shared by all four sorted-subset donors showed higher generation probabilities than non-shared clonotypes. Because the study included only a small number of donors, the genetic and exposure-history diversity represented was limited. Even with the large sequencing depth, rarefaction of the sorted-subset datasets indicated that sequencing was incomplete. Naive subsets generally had larger estimated clonotype richness than memory subsets. Approximately 5% of naive CD4, around 4% of naive CD8, about 2.1% of memory CD4, and 0.35% to 0.4% of memory CD8 clonotypes were shared across several donors. Pairwise subsampling indicated that sequencing depth was expected to affect the degree of clonotype sharing among donors. Sampling was limited to blood, and TCR repertoires in tissue likely differ from TCR repertoires in blood.

Concerning this clone itself: What this receptor recognizes is not known. No clone much larger than this one lies a single base away; base qualities are absent.

The donors were healthy, HIV-negative adults with no recently reported acute infections or vaccinations. Every donor was a Caucasian adult living in Nashville, Tennessee, USA. Magnetic negative selection was used to enrich CD4+ T cells, after which naive cells were positively selected on CD45RA and the negative fraction became the memory subset. Blood was obtained by leukapheresis, after which PBMCs were separated by Ficoll-Histopaque density gradient centrifugation and cryopreserved in liquid nitrogen vapor phase. Analytical flow cytometry was used to check the purity and quantity of every magnetically sorted T cell population. Genomic DNA was isolated from each sorted fraction and quantified by UV absorbance on a Nanodrop 2000c. Using the deep immunoSEQ assay, multiplex PCR amplified TCR CDR3 regions from genomic DNA. For each cell subset, the extracted genomic DNA was distributed evenly across all wells of several immunoSEQ 96-well plates, and each plate served as one replicate. For sorted subsets, each replicate PCR was loaded with roughly 190 ng genomic DNA, equivalent to some 27,000 T cell genomes. Purified libraries were quantified with a Qubit 3.0 fluorometer, sized on a Bioanalyzer 2100, and re-quantified with the KAPA Library Quantification kit. Every immunoSEQ 96-well plate was sequenced on a dedicated single-read 150-cycle Illumina NextSeq 550 flow cell. The original pipeline was this. Because the immunoSEQ output included only junctional sequences and no quality scores, the filtering could not be the same as the filtering used for full-length reads. Sequences were annotated with PyIR, a Python wrapper for IgBLAST v1.9, using IMGT germline references to assign V/J genes and CDR3. Reads were filtered out if the reads had weak V/J assignments (E-value above 1e-6), no CDR3, stop codons, out-of-frame junctions, or ambiguous translated residues. A V3J clonotype was defined by an identical inferred V gene, J gene, and CDR3 amino acid sequence. The percentage overlap between two repertoires was calculated by dividing the number of shared unique clonotypes by the size of the smaller repertoire. Repertoire richness was assessed with RTK rarefaction, the Chao1 estimator, and Recon v2.1 estimates of unobserved clonotypes. Generation probabilities for all TCRbeta clonotypes obtained by the gDNA method from a handful of donors were computed using OLGA. This immuneACCESS table, as held by TCRdb, lists in-frame sequences with V and J called but not all clones. Of the missing ones, under half trace to an unresolved V gene in checked studies; the others have no known cause. From that table come the V and J calls and clone size; the DNA was used to work out D and trimming. For this sample the table gives about 520,000 clones, of which approximately 94% were detected only once. In total, the top ten clones hold around 0.066% of the sample.

Material: naive CD4+ T cells sorted from blood. The sample's cell subset or site label, decoded: CD45RA+ positively selected. This TCR came from a woman aged 25 to 45 in good health.

The nucleotides are TGCAGCGTAGCCACGGGCGGAGCCTCCTACGAGCAGTACTTC. It translates to CSVATGGASYEQYF. The chain is encoded by TRBV29-1 joined to TRBJ2-5; no D gene call is confident. The DNA end favors TRBJ2-7, so the J call may be wrong. As encoded in the germline V gene, CDR1 is SQVTM while CDR2 is ANQGSEA. The CDR3, from cysteine to phenylalanine, totals 14 residues. The kept DNA is CDR3 alone, 42 bases in frame from the first base.